Each of the 30 T cell receptor beta chains below was sequenced from the same sample in a study of blood T cell repertoires in COVID-19. TCRdb's copy holds only in-frame clones and misses some; the assay was immunoSEQ multiplex PCR. The top ten hold around 4.4% of the sample, which has fewer than 350,000 clones, 65% to 90% seen once. Specimen: PBMCs or T cells enriched from blood (not recorded which). These receptors all stem from a woman between 40 and 50 years old with acute COVID-19.

This clone occurred once. This sequence joins TRBV14 and TRBJ2-7, with 12 bases identical to TRBD2. Looked up from germline, CDR1 is SGHDN and CDR2 is FVKESK. J gave up 3 bases and V 4 bases, and 4 bases lay outside the gene matches. The CDR3 totals 15 residues. The CDR3 DNA reads as TGTGCCAGCAGCCCCGGGACTAGCGGGCGCTACGAGCAGTACTTC. It encodes CASSPGTSGRYEQYF.

V and J are TRBV7-8 and TRBJ1-2; maybe TRBD1 (5 bases). With 0 bases removed from V and 3 bases from J, the gap between germline ends came to 11 bases. Per the germline V gene, CDR1 is SGHVS and CDR2 is FQNEAQ. CDR3 length: 15 residues. CDR3 amino acids: CASSLAGRADYGYTF. DNA for the CDR3: TGTGCCAGCAGCTTAGCAGGCAGGGCGGACTATGGCTACACCTTC.

In its sample, this clone was seen once. V gene TRBV6-2 or TRBV6-3 combines with J gene TRBJ1-5; unclear D gene. CDR1 is MNHEY and CDR2 is SVGEGT in the germline V gene. Trimming removed 3 bases from V and 2 bases from J, with 11 bases in between. This CDR3 is built from 15 residues. Here the CDR3 reads CASSYRSVGNQPQHF. CDR3 coding DNA: TGTGCCAGCAGTTATCGCTCCGTAGGCAATCAGCCCCAGCATTTT.

The chain has TRBV5-4 and TRBJ2-2, with 7 nucleotides matching TRBD1. V was pared by 4 bases and J by 6 bases, with 6 bases of the junction left unmatched. The CDR3 sequence is 14 residues long. Germline V gene lookup returns CDR1 SGHNT and CDR2 YYREEE (reference sequence). For the CDR3, the DNA is TGTGCCAGCAGCGCTAACAGGGGTTCCGGGGAGCTGTTTTTT. Translated: CASSANRGSGELFF.

The V and J genes are TRBV6-2 or TRBV6-3 and TRBJ1-6, with no clear D. V was clipped by 5 bases and J by 4 bases, with 3 bases between them. The CDR3 has 12 residues. Germline assignment: CDR1 MNHEY and CDR2 SVGEGT. CDR3 residues: CASSLYNSPLHF. The DNA for the CDR3 is TGTGCCAGCAGTCTGTATAATTCACCCCTCCACTTT.

This chain links TRBV5-1 with TRBJ2-1; a possible D gene is TRBD2 (5 bases). Deletions cut 0 bases from V and 4 bases from J, with 11 bases between. Germline lookup yields CDR1 SGHRS and CDR2 YFSETQ. The CDR3 totals 15 residues. This CDR3 is CASSLEAELYNEQFF. For the CDR3, the DNA is TGCGCCAGCAGCTTGGAAGCGGAGCTATACAATGAGCAGTTCTTC.

Note on this clone: Relative to the germline gene, one junction end is altered; a read error may explain this. V gene TRBV2 combines with J gene TRBJ2-3; 10 bases align to TRBD2. This CDR3 is 16 amino acids long. Germline V gene sequence: CDR1 SNHLY, CDR2 FYNNEI. CDR3 DNA: TGTGCCAGCAGCGAAGGACTAGCGGTATTATCAGATACGCAGTATTTT. This translates into CASSEGLAVLSDTQYF.

The rearrangement uses TRBV20-1 and TRBJ1-1, with 9 positions matching TRBD1. The V gene end was trimmed by 3 bases and the J gene end by 2 bases; junction bases not matched to a gene: 10. Germline values: CDR1 DFQATT, CDR2 SNEGSKA (reference sequence). The CDR3 runs to 16 residues. CDR3 region: CSASGLGQGKNTEAFF. CDR3 coding DNA: TGCAGTGCTAGTGGTTTGGGACAGGGAAAAAACACTGAAGCTTTCTTT.

This chain joins TRBV19 and TRBJ1-1; TRBD1 is a possible D gene (6 bases). This CDR3 spans 16 amino acids. Deletions cut 3 bases from V and 5 bases from J, with 19 bases between. Germline assignment: CDR1 LNHDA and CDR2 SQIVND (reference sequence). CDR3 sequence (DNA): TGTGCCAGTAGTATTGCGGTGGATTTGAGGGGGACTGAAGCTTTCTTT. This translates into CASSIAVDLRGTEAFF. Full variable domain (remainder filled in from reference TRBV19 and TRBJ1-1): DGGITQSPKYLFRKEGQNVTLSCEQNLNHDAMYWYRQDPGQGLRLIYYSQIVNDFQKGDIAEGYSVSREKKESFPLTVTSAQKNPTAFYLCASSIAVDLRGTEAFFGQGTRLTVV.

This clone was detected once. The chain uses TRBV28 and TRBJ2-7; 15 nucleotides line up with TRBD2. The CDR3 extends over 17 amino acids. Germline assignment: CDR1 MDHEN and CDR2 SYDVKM. V shed 2 bases and J 7 bases; nucleotides not matched to a gene: 9. The CDR3 reads CASSLHRGLAGGREQYF. As DNA, the CDR3 is TGTGCCAGCAGTTTACATAGGGGACTAGCGGGAGGCAGGGAGCAGTACTTC.

This rearrangement joins TRBV5-1 to TRBJ1-1; TRBD1 matches 10 bases. Germline values: CDR1 SGHRS, CDR2 YFSETQ. V lost 2 bases and J lost 5; bases outside the gene matches: 3. The CDR3 is 14 amino acids. The CDR3, as DNA: TGCGCCAGCAGCTTAGGGACAGGGGAGACTGAAGCTTTCTTT. This encodes CASSLGTGETEAFF.

This rearrangement joins TRBV9 to TRBJ2-3; 7 nucleotides match TRBD1. V shed 4 bases, J shed 3 bases, and the junction held 11 bases outside the gene matches. This CDR3 has 16 residues. Germline assignment: CDR1 SGDLS and CDR2 YYNGEE. The CDR3 sequence is CASSPRTGEITDTQYF. DNA of the CDR3: TGTGCCAGCAGCCCCCGAACAGGGGAGATAACAGATACGCAGTATTTT.

This sequence joins TRBV28 and TRBJ1-1, with 9 positions matching TRBD1. CDR1 is MDHEN, CDR2 SYDVKM, per germline. The CDR3 has 14 amino acids. J was trimmed by 8 bases and V by 5 bases; bases with no gene match: 9. CDR3 residues: CASSAPLGTGEAFF. The CDR3 bases are TGTGCCAGCAGTGCCCCTCTCGGGACAGGGGAAGCTTTCTTT. The full variable domain, in which reference TRBV28 and TRBJ1-1 provide the parts outside the CDR3, is DVKVTQSSRYLVKRTGEKVFLECVQDMDHENMFWYRQDPGLGLRLIYFSYDVKMKEKGDIPEGYSVSREKKERFSLILESASTNQTSMYLCASSAPLGTGEAFFGQGTRLTVV.

The V and J genes are TRBV7-6 and TRBJ2-5; D gene uncertain. V was clipped by 0 bases and J by 0 bases, with 8 bases between them. The CDR3 is 15 amino acids. Germline V lookup: CDR1 SGHVS, CDR2 FNYEAQ. CDR3 nucleotides: TGTGCCAGCAGCTTAGCGGTAAACTACCAAGAGACCCAGTACTTC. It translates to CASSLAVNYQETQYF.

V and J are TRBV27 and TRBJ1-2, with 7 bases aligning to TRBD1. J lost 5 bases, V lost 4 bases, and 13 bases had no gene match. The length of the CDR3 is 16 residues. Germline assignment: CDR1 MNHEY and CDR2 SMNVEV (reference sequence). CDR3 DNA sequence: TGTGCCAGCAGTTATAAACCCCGGGACAGCTTATATGGCTACACCTTC. Translating it yields CASSYKPRDSLYGYTF.

V and J are TRBV4-3 and TRBJ1-3; 7 nucleotides match TRBD1. CDR1 is LGHNA, CDR2 YSLEER, per germline. The CDR3 length is 17 residues. The V gene end was trimmed by 1 base and the J gene end by 2 bases; junction bases not matched to a gene: 8. CDR3 protein: CASSQAYRGGTGNTIYF. In nucleotides, the CDR3 is TGCGCCAGCAGCCAAGCCTACAGGGGAGGAACTGGAAACACCATATATTTT.

This clone was detected once. V and J are TRBV7-2 and TRBJ2-1, with D tentatively TRBD2 (6 bases). Germline V gives CDR1 SGHTA, CDR2 FQGNSA. CDR3 size: 13 residues. V was trimmed by 6 bases and J by 7 bases, leaving 13 bases between them. The CDR3 bases are TGTGCCAGCAGTCGCGGGGTACCTAATGAGCAGTTCTTC. Translating it yields CASSRGVPNEQFF.

The chain couples TRBV9 to TRBJ2-3; 9 bases fit TRBD2. Unmatched junction bases numbered 11, after V lost 2 bases and J lost 1 base. CDR1 is SGDLS, CDR2 YYNGEE, per germline. The CDR3 has 18 amino acids. The CDR3 reads CASSVSPPAGGRTDTQYF. DNA of the CDR3: TGTGCCAGCAGCGTGTCCCCTCCAGCGGGAGGTCGCACAGATACGCAGTATTTT.

The rearrangement uses TRBV3-1 (or the pseudogene TRBV3-2) and TRBJ2-2, with 7 bases that match TRBD2. Unmatched junction bases numbered 6, after V lost 4 bases and J lost 4 bases. The CDR3 has 15 amino acids. Germline V CDR1 and CDR2: LGHDT, YNNKEL (reference sequence). CDR3 residues: CASSLREWGTGELFF. The CDR3 nucleotides are TGTGCCAGCAGCCTGCGGGAGTGGGGCACCGGGGAGCTGTTTTTT.

This sequence joins TRBV7-2 and TRBJ1-1; 8 bases are shared with TRBD1. Trimming at V came to 4 bases and at J to 6 bases, leaving 16 bases not matched to a gene. Germline values: CDR1 SGHTA, CDR2 FQGNSA. The CDR3 is made up of 17 amino acids. The CDR3 spells CASSSRDRLGMGAEAFF. The CDR3 DNA is TGTGCCAGCAGCTCCCGGGACAGGCTGGGGATGGGTGCTGAAGCTTTCTTT.

The V and J genes are TRBV6-5 and TRBJ2-7; 8 nucleotides align to TRBD2. Trimming removed 8 bases from V and 1 base from J; junction bases left unmatched: 1. This CDR3 is built from 12 residues. Per the germline V gene, CDR1 is MNHEY and CDR2 is SVGAGI. The CDR3 nucleotides are TGTGCCAGCGGCGGGGGGTCCTACGAGCAGTACTTC. Protein: CASGGGSYEQYF.

The chain employs TRBV19 and TRBJ2-5, with 7 bases lining up with TRBD1. Germline V CDR1 and CDR2: LNHDA, SQIVND (reference sequence). Trimming took 5 bases from V and 5 from J; bases not matched to a gene: 8. This CDR3 has 14 residues. CDR3 amino acids: CASSARQGAETQYF. In DNA, the CDR3 is TGTGCCAGTAGTGCCCGACAGGGTGCGGAGACCCAGTACTTC.

V gene TRBV6-4 combines with J gene TRBJ2-2, with 10 bases lining up with TRBD2. This CDR3 is 18 amino acids long. Germline values: CDR1 MRHNA, CDR2 SNTAGT. Trimming removed 0 bases from V and 4 bases from J; junction bases left unmatched: 8. The CDR3 loop reads CASSDSIIAGGGTGELFF. The DNA for the CDR3 is TGTGCCAGCAGTGACTCTATTATAGCGGGAGGCGGCACCGGGGAGCTGTTTTTT.

This clone was counted a few times. The chain employs TRBV3-1 (or the pseudogene TRBV3-2) and TRBJ1-2, with no clear D. Trimming removed 0 bases at V and 3 bases at J, with 14 bases between. CDR1 is LGHDT and CDR2 is YNNKEL in the germline V gene (reference sequence). The CDR3 contains 16 residues. The CDR3: CASSQDGSELDYGYTF. Here the CDR3 DNA reads TGTGCCAGCAGCCAAGATGGTAGCGAGCTGGACTATGGCTACACCTTC.

This rearrangement joins TRBV11-2 to TRBJ2-1; 8 nucleotides match TRBD2. Germline values: CDR1 SGHAT, CDR2 FQNNGV. J lost 7 bases, V lost 2 bases, and 10 bases had no gene match. This CDR3 spans 16 amino acids. The chain's CDR3 is CASSLQAGGNLNEQFF. The DNA for the CDR3 is TGTGCCAGCAGCTTACAGGCGGGAGGAAATTTAAATGAGCAGTTCTTC.

This rearrangement joins TRBV19 to TRBJ2-2; tentatively, D is TRBD2 (5 bases). Germline V gene data show CDR1 as LNHDA and CDR2 as SQIVND (reference sequence). The CDR3 contains 13 residues. V lost 8 bases and J 6 bases, leaving 13 bases between the germline ends. This CDR3 is CASAGWEPGELFF. CDR3 bases: TGTGCCAGTGCGGGCTGGGAACCCGGGGAGCTGTTTTTT.

The rearrangement joins TRBV10-3 to TRBJ1-4; 10 bases agree with TRBD1. The CDR3 runs to 15 residues. CDR1 is ENHRY and CDR2 is SYGVKD in the germline V gene. The V segment lost 4 bases and the J segment 6 bases; nucleotides outside the gene matches: 5. CDR3 loop: CAISGQGAGDEKLFF. DNA for the CDR3: TGTGCCATCAGTGGACAGGGGGCTGGGGATGAAAAACTGTTTTTT.

This clone was detected once. The V call is TRBV5-1, the J call TRBJ1-1; D is perhaps TRBD1 (5 bases). Germline V gives CDR1 SGHRS, CDR2 YFSETQ. This CDR3 has 16 amino acids. V shed 4 bases and J shed 4 bases, with 20 bases lying between them. The CDR3 bases are TGCGCCAGCAGCAGCCGACCGATGGGGGAGGGCACTGAAGCTTTCTTT. This sequence encodes CASSSRPMGEGTEAFF. Using reference TRBV5-1 and TRBJ1-1 for the parts outside the CDR3, the full variable domain is KAGVTQTPRYLIKTRGQQVTLSCSPISGHRSVSWYQQTPGQGLQFLFEYFSETQRNKGNFPGRFSGRQFSNSRSEMNVSTLELGDSALYLCASSSRPMGEGTEAFFGQGTRLTVV.

The rearrangement uses TRBV2 and TRBJ2-5; 7 bases line up with TRBD2. In germline, CDR1 is SNHLY, CDR2 FYNNEI. V lost 6 bases to trimming and J lost 5 bases; unmatched junction nucleotides: 12. This CDR3 spans 15 amino acids. The CDR3 coding sequence is TGTGCCAGCAGGCCCGGTGGCGGGAGCGGGGAGACCCAGTACTTC. This translates into CASRPGGGSGETQYF.

This rearrangement joins TRBV5-1 to TRBJ2-2, with 9 bases fitting TRBD2. The germline V gene has CDR1 SGHRS and CDR2 YFSETQ. The CDR3 extends over 18 amino acids. V shed 0 bases and J 1 base; nucleotides not matched to a gene: 7. The CDR3 DNA sequence: TGCGCCAGCAGCTTGGAGGGAGCGGGGGGCAAGAACACCGGGGAGCTGTTTTTT. Its protein is CASSLEGAGGKNTGELFF.